What follows are 5 T cell receptor beta chains derived from one specimen sequenced in a study of glioma-infiltrating T cells after dendritic cell vaccination. Generated by immunoSEQ multiplex PCR, the TCRdb table keeps only in-frame clones and is missing some. The table records 85,000 to 100,000 clones, approximately 84% of them present only once. Sample time point: after dendritic cell vaccination, including at tumor progression/relapse. Here the sequenced sample was blood, taken after dendritic cell vaccination. The source is a human donor with glioblastoma.

The chain has TRBV4-2 and TRBJ2-7; 8 bases align to TRBD2. Trimming at V came to 1 base and at J to 7 bases, leaving 6 bases not matched to a gene. Germline V gives CDR1 LGHNA, CDR2 YNFKEQ. The CDR3 has 14 amino acids. Here the CDR3 DNA reads TGTGCCAGCAGCCAAGGAAGACGCGGGGGGGAGCAGTACTTC. It specifies CASSQGRRGGEQYF.

The chain has TRBV5-4 and TRBJ1-2, with D hard to call. This CDR3 has 15 amino acids. V lost 2 bases to trimming and J lost 8 bases, with 19 bases between them. Germline lookup yields CDR1 SGHNT and CDR2 YYREEE (reference sequence). The chain's CDR3 is CASSFDGSPDRGYTF. CDR3 coding DNA: TGTGCCAGCAGCTTCGATGGGAGTCCCGATAGGGGCTACACCTTC.

The J gene is TRBJ2-1, the V gene TRBV6-6; 9 bases line up with TRBD2. CDR1 and CDR2 (germline): MNHNY, SVGAGI (reference sequence). Unmatched junction bases numbered 11, after V lost 5 bases and J lost 6 bases. The CDR3 has 16 residues. The CDR3 protein is CASSLSGSGSFNEQFF. In DNA, the CDR3 is TGTGCCAGCAGTCTCAGTGGTAGCGGGAGTTTCAATGAGCAGTTCTTC.

V and J are TRBV4-1 and TRBJ2-5; TRBD2 aligns across 14 bases. The CDR3 runs to 18 residues. The J segment lost 4 bases and the V segment lost 1 base, leaving 8 bases of the junction unmatched. Germline lookup yields CDR1 MGHRA and CDR2 YSYEKL. CDR3 in amino acids: CASSQARGLAGESETQYF. CDR3 DNA: TGCGCCAGCAGCCAAGCGCGGGGACTAGCGGGAGAGTCAGAGACCCAGTACTTC.

The chain carries TRBV6-6 and TRBJ2-7; D is perhaps TRBD1 (6 bases). With 5 bases removed from V and 3 bases from J, the gap between germline ends came to 11 bases. The CDR3 has 13 residues. The germline V gene encodes CDR1 MNHNY and CDR2 SVGAGI (reference sequence). CDR3 loop: CASSLGQIYEQYF. The CDR3 DNA reads as TGTGCCAGCAGTCTGGGACAAATCTACGAGCAGTACTTC.